A single sample gave rise to the 11 T cell receptor beta chains below, sequenced in a study of response to subunit inactivated influenza vaccine. From the RT-PCR reads, TCRdb called clonotypes with MiXCR, one entry per CDR3 protein. Among about 310,000 distinct CDR3 sequences listed, 21% were seen once. The source was PBMCs from blood, collected less than 22 months after vaccination. Receptor source: a man aged 45 to 75 who received an inactivated influenza vaccine.

This clonotype was seen more than once but under ten times. The gene calls are TRBV7-2 and TRBJ1-4, with 9 nucleotides matching TRBD1. Germline V gene sequence: CDR1 SGHTA, CDR2 FQGNSA. The CDR3 loop spans 15 amino acids. J was trimmed by 5 bases and V by 5 bases; bases with no gene match: 6. CDR3 sequence (DNA): TGTGCCAGCAGCCCCTACAGGGGGCTAAATGAAAAACTGTTTTTT. Protein sequence: CASSPYRGLNEKLFF.

The chain has TRBV20-1 and TRBJ1-1, with a tentative D call TRBD1 (6 bases). V lost 0 bases to trimming and J lost 3 bases, with 11 bases between them. CDR1 is DFQATT, CDR2 SNEGSKA, per germline (reference sequence). This CDR3 spans 14 amino acids. CDR3 loop: CSARDGDRYTEAFF. The CDR3 DNA is TGCAGTGCTAGAGATGGTGACAGGTACACTGAAGCTTTCTTT.

CDR3 bases: TGCGCCAGCAGCCGGTTCCTGGACAGCTCCTACAATGAGCAGTTCTTC. Translating gives CASSRFLDSSYNEQFF. V gene TRBV4-1 combines with J gene TRBJ2-1, with D perhaps TRBD1 (6 bases). CDR3 size: 16 residues. In germline, CDR1 is MGHRA, CDR2 YSYEKL. Trimming removed 4 bases at V and 0 bases at J, with 13 bases between.

The chain joins TRBV6-1 to TRBJ1-2, with unresolved D. Germline V gives CDR1 MNHNS, CDR2 SASEGT. The germline V and J ends were trimmed by 5 bases and 7 bases, with 23 bases remaining between them. This CDR3 contains 16 residues. CDR3 residues: CASSPWAGAEAFGYTF. CDR3 nucleotide sequence: TGTGCCAGCAGTCCTTGGGCTGGTGCAGAAGCTTTTGGCTACACCTTC.

This clonotype showed up just a few times. The J gene is TRBJ1-1, the V gene TRBV11-2, with TRBD1 matching 7 bases. Germline V gene data show CDR1 as SGHAT and CDR2 as FQNNGV. The CDR3 length is 14 residues. The trim removed 3 bases at V and 1 base at J, leaving 2 bases unmatched. CDR3 nucleotide sequence: TGTGCCAGCAGCTTCGACAGGGCGAACACTGAAGCTTTCTTT. This gives the protein CASSFDRANTEAFF.

V and J are TRBV6-2 or TRBV6-3 and TRBJ2-2, with 10 positions matching TRBD1. CDR3 length equals 17 residues. The germline gives CDR1 MNHEY, CDR2 SVGEGT. The V segment lost 2 bases and the J segment 4 bases; nucleotides outside the gene matches: 7. Here the CDR3 DNA reads TGTGCCAGCAGTTACGGGACAGGGGAGGCGCTCACCGGGGAGCTGTTTTTT. It is translated as CASSYGTGEALTGELFF.

V and J are TRBV20-1 and TRBJ1-1, with TRBD1 matching over 9 bases. With V trimmed by 6 bases and J by 1 base, 9 bases remained unmatched. This CDR3 spans 15 amino acids. CDR1 is DFQATT and CDR2 is SNEGSKA in the germline V gene (reference sequence). Here the CDR3 reads CSAFTTTGGNTEAFF. The CDR3 DNA is TGCAGTGCATTTACCACGACAGGGGGGAACACTGAAGCTTTCTTT.

The chain uses TRBV28 and TRBJ1-1; D not certain. The CDR3 is 11 residues long. The germline V gene has CDR1 MDHEN and CDR2 SYDVKM. V shed 2 bases and J shed 10 bases, with 8 bases lying between them. The CDR3: CASSLGSLAFF. CDR3 sequence (DNA): TGTGCCAGCAGTTTAGGGAGTCTAGCTTTCTTT.

This clonotype was detected a few times. J is TRBJ2-1 and V is TRBV4-2; TRBD2 agrees at 10 bases. The junction had 6 bases not matched to a gene; V was cut back by 4 bases and J by 6 bases. CDR1 is LGHNA, CDR2 YNFKEQ, per germline. CDR3 length equals 15 residues. The CDR3 loop is CASSPSGRAANEQFF. For the CDR3, the DNA is TGTGCCAGCAGCCCCAGCGGGAGGGCCGCCAATGAGCAGTTCTTC.

V and J are TRBV20-1 and TRBJ2-2; D is possibly TRBD1 (6 bases). The germline gives CDR1 DFQATT, CDR2 SNEGSKA (reference sequence). The CDR3 is 17 residues long. The ends were cut back, 0 bases at V and 1 base at J, with 15 bases in the middle. CDR3 in DNA: TGCAGTGCTAGAGATCCCCAGGGGCTCATGAACACCGGGGAGCTGTTTTTT. Translating it yields CSARDPQGLMNTGELFF.

The genes are TRBV28 and TRBJ1-2; D is possibly TRBD1 (6 bases). The germline V and J ends were trimmed by 6 bases and 5 bases, with 10 bases remaining between them. The CDR3 contains 12 residues. CDR1 is MDHEN, CDR2 SYDVKM, per germline. The CDR3 reads CASRRTAYGYTF. The CDR3 DNA reads as TGTGCCAGCAGAAGGACAGCTTATGGCTACACCTTC.